The 5 T cell receptor beta chains below come from one sample, sequenced in a study of early T cells in non-severe SARS-CoV-2 infection. TCRdb ran MiXCR on the 5' RACE reads and lists one entry per CDR3 protein. The top ten hold 21% of the sample, which has 40,000 to 50,000 distinct CDR3 sequences, 11% seen once. Material: whole blood. Source of these receptors: an adult who was a healthcare worker with PCR-confirmed SARS-CoV-2 infection or an uninfected control (not recorded which).

On this clonotype itself: Mismatch with germline at one junction end may stem from a read error. The CDR3 loop reads CTSSLSRQGGPNYGYTF. The CDR3 DNA sequence: TGCACCAGCAGCTTGTCTAGACAGGGGGGACCTAACTATGGCTACACCTTC. The chain has TRBV5-1 and TRBJ1-2; 9 bases align to TRBD1. Per the germline V gene, CDR1 is SGHRS and CDR2 is YFSETQ. There are 17 residues in the CDR3.

This clonotype showed up many times. The V call is TRBV6-5, the J call TRBJ1-1, with a weak D call TRBD1 (6 bases). V was cut by 6 bases and J by 1 base, with 9 bases left in between. The CDR3 extends over 13 amino acids. Per germline, CDR1 MNHEY and CDR2 SVGAGI. The CDR3 region is CASSTTGNTEAFF. CDR3 DNA: TGTGCCAGCAGCACGACAGGGAACACTGAAGCTTTCTTT.

This clonotype was detected many times. V is TRBV2 and J is TRBJ2-7; D may correspond to TRBD1 or TRBD2 (5 bases each). V was pared by 6 bases and J by 6 bases, with 12 bases between. Germline V gene lookup returns CDR1 SNHLY and CDR2 FYNNEI. There are 12 residues in the CDR3. CDR3 nucleotide sequence: TGTGCCAGCAGAGGGACCCCGGGCGAGCAGTACTTC. It encodes CASRGTPGEQYF.

The V call is TRBV6-5, the J call TRBJ2-2; D gene unclear. Germline values: CDR1 MNHEY, CDR2 SVGAGI. Trimming left V 6 bases short and J 2 bases short, with 7 bases between. This CDR3 has 13 amino acids. The CDR3 reads CASRRSNTGELFF. The CDR3 nucleotides read TGTGCCAGCAGGAGGTCCAACACCGGGGAGCTGTTTTTT.

This clonotype was detected ten times or more. The chain carries TRBV28 and TRBJ2-1; 11 bases are shared with TRBD2. This CDR3 is 15 amino acids long. Germline assignment: CDR1 MDHEN and CDR2 SYDVKM. V shed 6 bases, J shed 5 bases, and the junction held 6 bases outside the gene matches. CDR3 amino acids: CASSAGTSGHNEQFF. CDR3 coding DNA: TGTGCCAGCAGCGCCGGGACTAGCGGTCACAATGAGCAGTTCTTC.